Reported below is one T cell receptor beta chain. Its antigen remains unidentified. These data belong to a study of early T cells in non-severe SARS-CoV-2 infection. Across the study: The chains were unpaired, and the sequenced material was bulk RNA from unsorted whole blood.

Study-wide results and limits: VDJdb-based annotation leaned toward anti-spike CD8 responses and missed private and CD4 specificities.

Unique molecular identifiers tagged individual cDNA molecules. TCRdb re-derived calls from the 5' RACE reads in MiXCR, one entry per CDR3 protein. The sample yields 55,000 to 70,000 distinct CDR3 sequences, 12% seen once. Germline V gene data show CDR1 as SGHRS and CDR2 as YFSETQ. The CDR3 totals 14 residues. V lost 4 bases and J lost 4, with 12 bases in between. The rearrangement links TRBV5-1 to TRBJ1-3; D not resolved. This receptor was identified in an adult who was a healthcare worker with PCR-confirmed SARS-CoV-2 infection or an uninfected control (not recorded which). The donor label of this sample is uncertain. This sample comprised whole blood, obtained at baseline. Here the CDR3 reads CASSPGSIGNTIYF. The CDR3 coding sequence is TGCGCCAGCAGCCCCGGGAGTATCGGAAACACCATATATTTT.